This TCR beta chain is drawn from a study of blood T cell repertoires in COVID-19. Study summary: The origin of the acute and convalescent COVID-19 samples was the United States, Italy and Spain. Sources were T cells, B-cell-depleted T cells, or PBMCs; the material itself was cDNA or gDNA.

In the original analysis: For nucleated cells, counts were estimated from reference gene primer amplification. The repertoire was sequenced with immunoSEQ multiplex PCR; TCRdb's copy has only in-frame clones and lacks some. V and J calls and clone size come straight from that table; D and trimming were deduced from the DNA. The sample has 250,000 to 300,000 clones, approximately 80% seen once. Unmatched junction bases numbered 4, after V lost 0 bases and J lost 4 bases. The length of the CDR3 is 14 residues. CDR1 and CDR2 (germline): SGDLS, YYNGEE. The sample consisted of peripheral blood. The chain couples TRBV9 to TRBJ2-7, with 7 nucleotides matching TRBD1. This TCR derives from a woman in her fifties or sixties with active or convalescent COVID-19. The DNA of the CDR3 is TGTGCCAGCAGCGTAGAGGGGGCATCATACGAGCAGTACTTC. Protein: CASSVEGASYEQYF.